The 17 T cell receptor beta chains presented below share a single source sample, sequenced in a study of T cell changes during pregnancy in multiple sclerosis. Sequencing was performed with immunoSEQ multiplex PCR; in TCRdb, only in-frame clones are kept and a portion is missing. Found here are 65,000 to 85,000 clones, approximately 94% of them singletons; the top ten hold roughly 0.22%. This sample comprised CD4+ T cells from peripheral blood mononuclear cells, obtained before pregnancy. Every receptor here comes from a female donor with multiple sclerosis, enrolled in a pregnancy study.

The chain carries TRBV4-1 and TRBJ2-3; tentatively, D is TRBD1 (6 bases). Germline V gives CDR1 MGHRA, CDR2 YSYEKL. The CDR3 runs 15 residues. V shed 1 base and J shed 4 bases, with 12 bases lying between them. The CDR3 nucleotides read TGCGCCAGCAGCCAAGTGGACAGAAGCGCAGATACGCAGTATTTT. Amino acid sequence: CASSQVDRSADTQYF.

This chain connects TRBV6-1 to TRBJ2-7, with a weak D call TRBD2 (6 bases). Germline V gene sequence: CDR1 MNHNS, CDR2 SASEGT. V was clipped by 3 bases and J by 3 bases, with 18 bases between them. This CDR3 has 16 amino acids. The CDR3 sequence: CASSEGRGTFDYEQYF. The DNA of the CDR3 is TGTGCCAGCAGTGAGGGTCGCGGGACGTTTGACTACGAGCAGTACTTC.

This chain connects TRBV30 to TRBJ1-1, with 8 bases aligning to TRBD1. Germline V lookup: CDR1 GTSNPN, CDR2 SVGIG (reference sequence). V trimming: 4 bases; J trimming: 4 bases; junction bases outside the gene matches: 8. The CDR3 loop spans 14 amino acids. The CDR3 is CAWNPLTGGTEAFF. CDR3 nucleotide sequence: TGTGCCTGGAACCCGCTAACAGGGGGCACTGAAGCTTTCTTT.

A single count supports this clone. V is TRBV27 and J is TRBJ2-7; D might be TRBD2 (6 bases). CDR1 is MNHEY, CDR2 SMNVEV, per germline (reference sequence). The CDR3 has 13 amino acids. With 0 bases removed from V and 6 bases from J, the gap between germline ends came to 9 bases. The CDR3 nucleotides are TGTGCCAGCAGTTTATCTTGGGGAGGCGAGCAGTACTTC. Protein sequence: CASSLSWGGEQYF.

V usage is TRBV29-1 and J usage is TRBJ1-1, with D unresolved. Per germline, CDR1 SQVTM and CDR2 ANQGSEA. The V gene lost 0 bases and the J gene lost 6 bases, with 11 bases spanning the gap. The CDR3 sequence is 13 residues long. Written as DNA, the CDR3 is TGCAGCGTTGAAGAGGGAGGTGCCGCTGAAGCTTTCTTT. This encodes CSVEEGGAAEAFF.

The gene calls are TRBV15 and TRBJ1-3, with D perhaps TRBD1 (5 bases). V lost 1 base and J 9 bases, leaving 7 bases between the germline ends. The germline V gene has CDR1 LNHNV and CDR2 YYDKDF (reference sequence). The CDR3 is made up of 12 amino acids. The CDR3 DNA is TGTGCCACCAGCAGAGCCGGGGGCACCATATATTTT. Its translation: CATSRAGGTIYF.

The rearrangement links TRBV6-1 to TRBJ1-2; D is unresolved. CDR1 and CDR2 from the germline V gene are MNHNS and SASEGT. The CDR3 sequence is 13 residues long. The V gene lost 5 bases and the J gene lost 3 bases, with 10 bases spanning the gap. DNA of the CDR3: TGTGCCAGCAGTCCGGAGGTAGACTATGGCTACACCTTC. Its translation is CASSPEVDYGYTF.

The chain uses TRBV13 and TRBJ2-3; 7 bases fit TRBD1. The CDR3 runs 15 residues. Per germline, CDR1 PRHDT and CDR2 FYEKMQ (reference sequence). J gave up 3 bases and V 8 bases, and 11 bases lay outside the gene matches. The CDR3 region is CASVFRDSRTDTQYF. The CDR3, as DNA: TGTGCCAGCGTTTTTCGGGACAGCCGAACAGATACGCAGTATTTT. Using reference TRBV13 and TRBJ2-3 for the parts outside the CDR3, the full variable domain is AAGVIQSPRHLIKEKRETATLKCYPIPRHDTVYWYQQGPGQDPQFLISFYEKMQSDKGSIPDRFSAQQFSDYHSELNMSSLELGDSALYFCASVFRDSRTDTQYFGPGTRLTVL.

The rearrangement uses TRBV6-1 and TRBJ2-3; 8 bases match TRBD2. CDR3 length equals 15 residues. Germline V gives CDR1 MNHNS, CDR2 SASEGT. V lost 6 bases and J lost 0; bases outside the gene matches: 5. The CDR3 sequence: CASRVSGGSTDTQYF. The CDR3 nucleotides are TGTGCCAGCAGGGTGAGCGGGGGTAGCACAGATACGCAGTATTTT.

The chain carries TRBV28 and TRBJ2-3; 12 bases map to TRBD1. Germline V gene data show CDR1 as MDHEN and CDR2 as SYDVKM. This CDR3 comprises 13 residues. CDR3 sequence (DNA): TGTGCTGCGGGACAGGGGGCTACAGATACGCAGTATTTT. This sequence encodes CAAGQGATDTQYF.

This chain uses TRBV5-4 with TRBJ2-6; D is perhaps TRBD1 (6 bases). V was trimmed by 4 bases and J by 1 base, leaving 15 bases between them. Germline CDR1 is SGHNT and CDR2 is YYREEE (reference sequence). This CDR3 contains 17 residues. DNA of the CDR3: TGTGCCAGCAGCCCCCGGGACGGGACATCTGGGGCCAACGTCCTGACTTTC. This encodes CASSPRDGTSGANVLTF.

About this clone itself: At the DNA level, this CDR3 is encoded by other sequences in the same sample as well. The chain uses TRBV2 and TRBJ1-5; 7 bases map to TRBD1. This CDR3 has 14 amino acids. The V and J ends lost 5 bases and 4 bases, in that order; junction bases with no gene match: 5. Germline loops: CDR1 SNHLY, CDR2 FYNNEI. CDR3 nucleotide sequence: TGTGCCAGCAGTCGCGACAGGGCGAATCAGCCCCAGCATTTT. Its protein is CASSRDRANQPQHF.

J is TRBJ2-1 and V is TRBV7-3; D perhaps matches TRBD2 (6 bases). CDR1 is SGHTA, CDR2 FQGTGA, per germline. Trimming removed 1 base from V and 0 bases from J, with 10 bases in between. This CDR3 region has 16 residues. DNA of the CDR3: TGTGCCAGCAGCTTAAACGGGGGAAGCTCCTACAATGAGCAGTTCTTC. Its translation is CASSLNGGSSYNEQFF.

The rearrangement links TRBV14 to TRBJ2-4; D is ambiguous. V was shortened by 0 bases and J by 8 bases, with 5 bases between the two germline ends. CDR3 size: 12 residues. CDR1 and CDR2 (germline): SGHDN, FVKESK. CDR3 DNA sequence: TGTGCCAGCAGCCAAGAGCGATACATTCAGTACTTC. Protein product: CASSQERYIQYF.

CDR3 protein: CASSAAGGEQYF. CDR3 sequence (DNA): TGTGCCAGCAGTGCTGCAGGGGGCGAGCAGTACTTC. The chain is built from TRBV6-1 and TRBJ2-7; TRBD1 agrees at 7 bases. Unmatched junction bases numbered 3, after V lost 4 bases and J lost 6 bases. The CDR3 contains 12 residues. Germline V lookup: CDR1 MNHNS, CDR2 SASEGT.

This chain links TRBV7-6 with TRBJ2-7, with D perhaps matching TRBD2 (6 bases). CDR1 is SGHVS and CDR2 is FNYEAQ in the germline V gene. This CDR3 spans 13 amino acids. Trimming shortened V by 5 bases and J by 6 bases, and 14 bases separated the two germline ends. CDR3 in DNA: TGTGCCAGCAGCGCCCGGTCTAGCGCCGAGCAGTACTTC. As protein: CASSARSSAEQYF.

The chain recombines TRBV28 with TRBJ1-5; maybe TRBD1 (5 bases). The CDR3 is 12 residues long. From germline, CDR1 is MDHEN and CDR2 SYDVKM. CDR3 residues: CQVGGRNQPQHF. CDR3 bases: TGTCAGGTGGGGGGACGGAATCAGCCCCAGCATTTT.